Reported below is one T cell receptor (beta chain). The antigen this receptor binds is unknown. Base qualities are not recorded, but no much larger clone differs from it by a single base. This specimen comes from a study of cytomegalovirus exposure and HLA in healthy donors (dated by TCRdb to 2016 to 2017). About the full investigation: An earlier analysis of roughly 570 of the donors reported about 260 Gb of sequence data and approximately 120 million unique TCR beta sequences obtained from around 190 million T cells. An earlier analysis of more than 450 of the donors used high-throughput TCR beta sequencing to judge whether each TCR beta V gene segment behaved as functional or pseudogenic. The T cell repertoires of under 750 subjects were profiled by immunosequencing and related to cytomegalovirus serostatus. A later analysis re-analyzed previously published TCR beta repertoires from 500 to 700 donors and added high-resolution HLA genotyping to study TCR occurrence patterns. The study aimed to test whether signatures of past pathogen exposure could be identified by cataloging public T cell receptors. Of the roughly 430 genotyped donors, approximately 83% fell in the genetic ancestry cluster associated with self-reported Caucasian donors. Rather than drawing on any new phenotypic data, the later analysis identified candidate immune exposures from TCR beta sequences and the way those sequences occurred across donors. Typing coverage differed by locus: A, B, C, DRB1 and DQB1 were typed in about 620-640 donors, DQA1 in approximately 520, DPA1 in roughly 590, and DPB1 in approximately 450. Class I and class II HLA loci were covered by the typing at four-digit resolution. Genome-wide SNP genotypes for about 55% of the roughly 670 donors were used in a later genetic analysis, which treated that subset as a discovery cohort. Donor age, sex, ethnicity and CMV serostatus were compiled alongside the repertoire data. About 310 gigabases of sequencing data and around 87 million unique TCR sequences were included in an early release covering around 650 HLA-typed donors. High-throughput TCR immunosequencing, statistical association of individual TCRs with disease status, and machine learning were combined to predict cytomegalovirus infection status. Besides the first cohort of around 670 subjects, a separate validation cohort made up of roughly 130 different subjects was used. Five DR-DQ haplotypes were treated as single units for association and clustering because of strong linkage in the cohort. On average, 235,054 unique TCR beta nucleotide sequences were sequenced per donor among roughly 430 genotyped donors of the cohort, with roughly 18% of those sequences being non-productive. Every repertoire in the discovery cohort had been generated on one and the same sequencing platform.

Library preparation was by the immunoSEQ multiplex PCR assay. The multiplex PCR relied on a mix of 60 forward primers for TCR Vbeta segments and 13 reverse primers for TCR Jbeta segments. The CDR3 region of rearranged TCR beta genes was amplified from genomic DNA by a multiplex PCR assay. The amplified TCR beta libraries were sequenced on the Illumina HiSeq System as 87-base-pair reads. The study's processing was this. A later analysis counted 75 million to 100 million unique TCR beta chains across the 550 to 800 repertoires, and around 9.9 million of these chains were shared by at least two donors. To remove PCR and sequencing errors, raw reads were error-corrected and collapsed into unique sequences using a nearest-neighbor algorithm that merged closely related sequences. V, D and J gene segments were assigned by aligning CDR3 sequences to IMGT reference sequences. For a sequence to be retained, a match of at least six nucleotides was required to both a V gene segment and a J gene segment. Rearrangements were called productive when the CDR3 lacked stop codons and stayed in frame with V and J; all others were non-productive. CDR3 was defined according to IMGT convention as the region running from the second conserved V-encoded cysteine to the conserved J-encoded phenylalanine. The earlier analysis of roughly 590 of the donors excluded any sequence lacking an unambiguous match to a single V gene segment. An earlier analysis of 450 to 650 of the donors called V segments functional above 56.7% productive rearrangements and segregating when the between-donor standard deviation exceeded 5%. A statistical classification framework was built for diagnosing cytomegalovirus status from the catalog of TCR beta chain sequences. A later analysis assigned V and J genes by comparing TCR nucleotide sequences with IMGT/GENE-DB human TR gene sequences. In a later analysis, CDR3 sequences and most-parsimonious VDJ recombination scenarios were assigned using the TCRdist pipeline. In a later analysis, each TCR beta chain was defined by its CDR3 amino acid sequence together with its V-gene family, and reads lacking a unique V-gene family were excluded. As a way to deal with suspected cross-contamination and a sequencing artifact, a later analysis dropped 450 to 600 nucleotide sequences that were highly shared and had low generation probability. For each public chain, a later analysis derived a clonal expansion index from normalized ranks of inferred template counts within each repertoire. Generation probabilities in a later analysis came from a VDJ recombination model fitted to out-of-frame rearrangements, and those results were checked against IGoR. In a later analysis, TCR-TCR, TCR-HLA and TCR-CMV co-occurrence was scored with hypergeometric tests, and a repertoire-size bias correction was applied to TCR pairs. False discovery rates were estimated in a later analysis by permuting HLA or CMV assignments 20 times. In a later analysis, co-occurring TCRs were grouped using DBSCAN, and TCRdist sequence similarity was added for clustering within HLA-allele-positive subsets. Repertoires with fewer than 30,000 or more than 120,000 public chains, plus five repertoires with anomalous nucleotide sharing, were excluded from co-occurrence clustering. TCRdb's version of the immuneACCESS table is confined to in-frame rearrangements and falls short of the full clone set. An unresolved V gene accounts for under half of the shortfall where checked; the remainder is of unknown origin. V and J calls and clone size are copied from that table; D and trimming were computed from the DNA. Counted in this sample were 55,000 to 75,000 clones; about 87% of them appeared once. The biggest ten clones account for about 1.5% of the sample.

Reading from cysteine to phenylalanine, the CDR3 counts 14 amino acids. Here the CDR3 DNA is all that survives: 42 bases in frame from base 1. The junction carries 19 bases between V and J, which are trimmed by 6 bases and 8 bases respectively. The germline V gene (reference sequence) yields LNHDA for CDR1 and SQIVND for CDR2. The cohort consisted of 650 to 700 healthy bone marrow donors. At the time of sampling, every cohort member was nominally healthy, though immune exposures that went unrecorded were likely present. The donor was CMV seronegative and was included in the group of 352 seronegative cohort members. Every donor gave a peripheral blood sample, and the peripheral blood mononuclear cells from that sample were used for TCR beta sequencing. The Qiagen DNeasy Blood Extraction Kit was used to extract genomic DNA from the blood cell samples. On the study overall, not on this receptor specifically: In vitro tests confirmed that a few of the cytomegalovirus-associated TCR beta chains recognize cytomegalovirus antigens. This cohort had only TCR beta chains sequenced, and the lack of alpha or paired-chain data limited which features could be detected. Sequencing depth was assumed to be roughly uniform across donors in the presence/absence analyses, though that assumption may not hold. An association between a missense DCLRE1C variant and V-gene and J-gene trimming of TCR beta chains was found in a later genetic analysis and replicated in an independent cohort. Because counts were too low, 15 to 20 rarely observed V segments, including chromosome 9 orphons, were excluded from the earlier analysis of 587 of the donors. According to a later genetic analysis, donors in an Asian-associated ancestry cluster had fewer N-insertions in productive TCRs than the roughly 700-donor mean. A further reported finding was that TCR beta sequences accurately predicted the HLA-A and HLA-B alleles for most subjects in the first cohort. Across donors, most TCR sequences were observed very rarely, whereas some public TCRs were present in many individuals. Some IMGT-functional V segments, including TRBV6-2 and TRBV6-3, could not be told apart with the 87-base-pair reads, so those segments were excluded. It was suggested by the authors that the approach could potentially be generalized to other disease states and immunological phenotypes. In a later analysis, several top co-occurrence clusters were reported to appear linked to parvovirus B19, influenza, CMV and Epstein-Barr virus. According to a later analysis, most CMV-associated TCR beta chains appeared to be HLA-restricted, and the HLA associations seemed to be driven largely by CMV exposure. For the cohort, immune exposure information was limited to CMV serostatus. In a later analysis, HLA-associated TCR beta chains showed more clonal expansion and lower generation probabilities than non-associated chains that were equally common. In an earlier analysis of 587 of the donors, most TCR beta V segments appeared in productive rearrangements about 90% or about 30% of the time, broadly matching IMGT annotations. A later analysis found that TCR association rates varied across HLA loci, with DRB1 alleles showing the most associated TCRs and HLA-C alleles the fewest. The sequencing pipeline was judged likely to have produced a cluster of highly shared sequence variants as a technical artifact. Assigning TCR associations to individual alleles was difficult when HLA alleles, especially DR and DQ, strongly co-occurred. A later analysis associated 16,951 TCR beta sequences with specific HLA alleles at a false discovery rate of 0.05. HLA typing was unavailable for some donors at each locus, so association tests used only the typed subset. In both the original and validation cohorts, the classifier was reported to diagnose cytomegalovirus status with high specificity and sensitivity. Correlated functional status among segregating V segments might be attributable to linkage disequilibrium, but an unknown experimental factor could not be ruled out. The study listed 150 to 200 TCR beta chains as associated with cytomegalovirus.

Sequenced sample: PBMCs. The chain is made from TRBV19 and TRBJ1-2; the D gene is perhaps TRBD1, from 5 matching bases. This TCR was recovered from a man between 18 and 35 years old in good health and CMV-seronegative. The encoded CDR3 is CASRESGWSYGYTF. The DNA sequence is given as TGTGCCAGTAGAGAGTCAGGGTGGTCCTACGGCTACACCTTC.